Following are 18 T cell receptor beta chains from one sample sequenced in a study of graft-versus-host responses after intestinal transplantation. For these TCRs, the target antigens are not known. The protocol was immunoSEQ multiplex PCR, while the TCRdb copy is restricted to in-frame clones and leaves out a portion. The sample yields about 110,000 clones, 93% seen once. Source: unstimulated CD8+ T cells sorted from spleen or lymph node cells, taken before transplant. Receptor source: a human donor who was the organ donor for an intestinal transplant.

This chain links TRBV5-1 with TRBJ2-3; D is unresolved. With 4 bases removed from V and 2 bases from J, the gap between germline ends came to 5 bases. CDR3 length: 12 residues. CDR1 SGHRS and CDR2 YFSETQ come from the germline V gene. CDR3 loop: CASSGYTDTQYF. CDR3 nucleotide sequence: TGCGCCAGCAGCGGTTACACAGATACGCAGTATTTT.

This rearrangement joins TRBV28 to TRBJ2-3; D gene ambiguous. The CDR3 runs to 14 residues. The germline V gene encodes CDR1 MDHEN and CDR2 SYDVKM. Trimming removed 1 base from V and 2 bases from J, with 7 bases in between. The CDR3 sequence: CASSLLKLTDTQYF. The CDR3 DNA sequence: TGTGCCAGCAGTTTATTAAAGCTCACAGATACGCAGTATTTT. Full variable domain (outside the CDR3, taken from reference TRBV28 and TRBJ2-3): DVKVTQSSRYLVKRTGEKVFLECVQDMDHENMFWYRQDPGLGLRLIYFSYDVKMKEKGDIPEGYSVSREKKERFSLILESASTNQTSMYLCASSLLKLTDTQYFGPGTRLTVL.

The chain uses TRBV19 and TRBJ1-1; perhaps TRBD1 as D (5 bases). In germline, CDR1 is LNHDA, CDR2 SQIVND (reference sequence). The V and J ends lost 2 bases and 11 bases respectively, with 9 bases between them. The CDR3 consists of 11 residues. CDR3 nucleotide sequence: TGTGCCAGTAGTATATGGGGCGCGGCTTTCTTT. It codes for CASSIWGAAFF.

This rearrangement joins TRBV7-2 to TRBJ2-3; 9 bases match TRBD2. The V and J ends lost 1 base and 11 bases, in that order; junction bases with no gene match: 7. Germline values: CDR1 SGHTA, CDR2 FQGNSA. The CDR3 runs 14 residues. The chain's CDR3 is CASSLERGARVQYF. CDR3 bases: TGTGCCAGCAGCTTAGAGCGGGGGGCGAGGGTGCAGTATTTT.

J is TRBJ1-1 and V is TRBV6-1; TRBD1 agrees at 7 bases. There are 14 residues in the CDR3. The germline V gene has CDR1 MNHNS and CDR2 SASEGT. V shed 5 bases and J 4 bases; nucleotides not matched to a gene: 7. In nucleotides, the CDR3 is TGTGCCAGCAGTACAAGGGGGCTGGGCACTGAAGCTTTCTTT. Protein sequence: CASSTRGLGTEAFF.

In nucleotides, the CDR3 is TGTGCCAGCAGTGAATGGGGGGCAACTAATGAAAAACTGTTTTTT. Residues: CASSEWGATNEKLFF. This rearrangement joins TRBV2 to TRBJ1-4, with a possible D match to TRBD1 (5 bases). The CDR3 is 15 amino acids. The germline gives CDR1 SNHLY, CDR2 FYNNEI. Trimming shortened V by 2 bases and J by 0 bases, and 7 bases separated the two germline ends.

The CDR3 coding sequence is TGTGCCAGCAGCCCGGACGGGAATAGCAATCAGCCCCAGCATTTT. Amino acid sequence: CASSPDGNSNQPQHF. This rearrangement joins TRBV6-1 to TRBJ1-5; D is unresolved. Germline values: CDR1 MNHNS, CDR2 SASEGT. V lost 6 bases and J 0 bases, leaving 12 bases between the germline ends. The CDR3 contains 15 residues.

The chain links TRBV9 to TRBJ2-1; 13 bases fit TRBD2. In germline, CDR1 is SGDLS, CDR2 YYNGEE. After removal of 2 bases from V and 7 bases from J, the junction contained 6 bases not matched to a gene. This CDR3 contains 16 residues. Here the CDR3 DNA reads TGTGCCAGCAGCGTCTCAAAGACTAGCGGGAGGAATGAGCAGTTCTTC. Translation gives CASSVSKTSGRNEQFF.

The DNA for the CDR3 is TGTGCCAGCAGCAAAAGCGGGACATCATACGAGCAGTACTTC. Translated, it gives CASSKSGTSYEQYF. The chain has TRBV28 and TRBJ2-7, with D tentatively TRBD2 (7 bases). V was shortened by 6 bases and J by 4 bases, with 16 bases between the two germline ends. The CDR3 contains 14 residues. CDR1 is MDHEN, CDR2 SYDVKM, per germline.

The chain joins TRBV7-9 to TRBJ1-1, with D uncertain. With 0 bases removed from V and 5 bases from J, the gap between germline ends came to 4 bases. This CDR3 is 12 amino acids long. CDR1 and CDR2 from the germline V gene are SEHNR and FQNEAQ (reference sequence). CDR3 sequence reads: CASSLAATEAFF. Here the CDR3 DNA reads TGTGCCAGCAGCTTAGCCGCGACTGAAGCTTTCTTT.

This clone was detected only a few times. The chain recombines TRBV7-2 with TRBJ1-3; TRBD1 matches 7 bases. The CDR3 totals 14 residues. V gave up 6 bases and J gave up 0 bases; unmatched junction bases: 2. CDR1 and CDR2 (germline): SGHTA, FQGNSA. The CDR3, as DNA: TGTGCCAGCAGTCCAGGGGGCTCTGGAAACACCATATATTTT. This translates into CASSPGGSGNTIYF.

In DNA form, the CDR3 reads TGTGCCAGCAGCCAAGTCGAGGGGCAGGGAGAGACCCAGTACTTC. Its protein product is CASSQVEGQGETQYF. The V gene is TRBV4-2, the J gene TRBJ2-5; perhaps D is TRBD1 or TRBD2 (5 bases each). Germline V gives CDR1 LGHNA, CDR2 YNFKEQ. The CDR3 covers 15 residues. Trimming left V 1 base short and J 4 bases short, with 13 bases between.

V gene TRBV21-1 combines with J gene TRBJ2-7; the listed D gene, TRBD2, was not tested against the DNA. TRBV21-1 is flagged as a pseudogene. The CDR3 runs 15 residues. CDR3 sequence reads: CASSLPRSFLCEQYF. The CDR3 DNA sequence: TGTGCCAGCAGCCTCCCTAGGTCTTTTCTGTGCGAGCAGTACTTC.

The genes are TRBV9 and TRBJ2-7; no firm D call. The V end was cut by 0 bases, the J end by 6 bases, with 10 bases between. Germline V CDR1 and CDR2: SGDLS, YYNGEE. CDR3 length: 13 amino acids. The chain's CDR3 is CASSVGVKAEQYF. The CDR3 bases are TGTGCCAGCAGCGTAGGGGTTAAGGCCGAGCAGTACTTC.

V and J are TRBV4-1 and TRBJ2-7, with TRBD2 identical over 8 bases. J lost 3 bases, V lost 1 base, and 5 bases had no gene match. The CDR3 is made up of 15 amino acids. CDR1 MGHRA and CDR2 YSYEKL come from the germline V gene. CDR3 DNA: TGCGCCAGCAGCCAAGTAGGAGCGGGAGACTACGAGCAGTACTTC. Translated, it gives CASSQVGAGDYEQYF.

The gene calls are TRBV9 and TRBJ2-2; 7 bases fit TRBD1. Germline V gene sequence: CDR1 SGDLS, CDR2 YYNGEE. The CDR3 loop spans 15 amino acids. The V gene end was trimmed by 3 bases and the J gene end by 1 base; junction bases not matched to a gene: 3. The CDR3 DNA reads TGTGCCAGCAGCGCCCGACAGGGGAACACCGGGGAGCTGTTTTTT. Its translation is CASSARQGNTGELFF. The variable domain in full, completed from reference TRBV9 and TRBJ2-2, reads DSGVTQTPKHLITATGQRVTLRCSPRSGDLSVYWYQQSLDQGLQFLIQYYNGEERAKGNILERFSAQQFPDLHSELNLSSLELGDSALYFCASSARQGNTGELFFGEGSRLTVL.

V and J are TRBV9 and TRBJ2-1; 9 bases are shared with TRBD2. Germline lookup yields CDR1 SGDLS and CDR2 YYNGEE. The trim removed 3 bases at V and 4 bases at J, leaving 5 bases unmatched. The CDR3 is 15 amino acids. CDR3 in amino acids: CASSETSGPYNEQFF. CDR3 sequence (DNA): TGTGCCAGCAGCGAGACTAGCGGACCTTACAATGAGCAGTTCTTC.

The gene calls are TRBV6-6 and TRBJ1-1; TRBD1 matches at 7 bases. J gave up 10 bases and V 1 base, and 9 bases lay outside the gene matches. Germline assignment: CDR1 MNHNY and CDR2 SVGAGI (reference sequence). This CDR3 has 14 residues. The DNA of the CDR3 is TGTGCCAGCAGTTACTTAGGGGGCCCCACCGTAGCTTTCTTT. Residues: CASSYLGGPTVAFF.